There are a few counts of the clone carrying this T cell receptor beta chain. What it recognizes is unknown. A universal primer site and UMIs were added as TCR cDNA was made by 5'RACE template switching. One entry per CDR3 protein results from TCRdb running MiXCR on the 5' RACE reads. This table has 450,000 to 650,000 distinct CDR3 sequences, approximately 15% appearing once. This sample was included in a study of T cells after yellow fever vaccination. In the study overall: SMART-Seq v4 Ultra Low Input prepared the low-cell-number fractions.

Findings and caveats of the study: Boosting was followed by the reappearance of most primary-vaccination clones (less than 98% CD4, 85% to 90% CD8). Within FACS-sorted repertoires, abundant clonotypes contaminating from the bulk population could be present.

The sequence was obtained from a man aged 25-45 years who received the YFV17D yellow fever vaccine. Material: PBMCs, obtained on the day of the yellow fever booster vaccination.

CDR3 protein: CASSSTSGTTDTQYF. The CDR3 DNA is TGCGCCAGCAGCTCCACTAGCGGGACAACAGATACGCAGTATTTT. This chain connects TRBV5-1 to TRBJ2-3, with 10 bases aligning to TRBD2. Unmatched junction bases numbered 4, after V lost 3 bases and J lost 3 bases. Germline V CDR1 and CDR2: SGHRS, YFSETQ. This CDR3 is built from 15 residues.